This T cell receptor beta chain was captured by sequencing in a study of blood T cell repertoires in COVID-19. Study-wide background: Acute and convalescent COVID-19 samples came from the United States, Italy and Spain. PBMCs, B-cell-depleted T cells, or T cells were the source of the cDNA or gDNA that made up the material.

In the source study's methods: Amplifying reference gene primers gave estimates of nucleated cell counts. Using immunoSEQ multiplex PCR, the repertoire was profiled, and TCRdb retains in-frame clones only, with some absent. V and J calls and clone size follow that table, whereas D and trimming were derived from the DNA. This sample has some 160,000 clones, with roughly 84% found just once. Germline values: CDR1 SGHVS, CDR2 FQNEAQ. Germline trimming cut 5 bases from V and 3 bases from J; bases unmatched to any gene: 6. The CDR3 is 15 amino acids. This TCR came from a man between 70 and 80 years old with active or convalescent COVID-19. The rearrangement uses TRBV7-8 and TRBJ1-2; 10 bases are shared with TRBD1. The sample taken for sequencing was peripheral blood. DNA for the CDR3: TGTGCCAGCAGCCTAGGACAGGGGGTTTACTATGGCTACACCTTC. This codes for CASSLGQGVYYGYTF.